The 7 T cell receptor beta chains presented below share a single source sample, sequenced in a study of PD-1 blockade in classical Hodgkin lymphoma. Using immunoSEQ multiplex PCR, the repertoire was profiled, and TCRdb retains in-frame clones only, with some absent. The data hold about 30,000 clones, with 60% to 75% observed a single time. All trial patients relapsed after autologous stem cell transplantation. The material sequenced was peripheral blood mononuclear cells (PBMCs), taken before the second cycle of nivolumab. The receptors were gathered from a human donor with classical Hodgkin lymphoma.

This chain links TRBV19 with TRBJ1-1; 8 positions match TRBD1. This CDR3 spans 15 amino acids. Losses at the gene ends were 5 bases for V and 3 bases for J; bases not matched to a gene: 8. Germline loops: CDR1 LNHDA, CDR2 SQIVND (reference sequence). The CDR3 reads CASSGIDRGYTEAFF. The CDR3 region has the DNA TGTGCCAGTAGTGGAATAGACAGGGGTTACACTGAAGCTTTCTTT.

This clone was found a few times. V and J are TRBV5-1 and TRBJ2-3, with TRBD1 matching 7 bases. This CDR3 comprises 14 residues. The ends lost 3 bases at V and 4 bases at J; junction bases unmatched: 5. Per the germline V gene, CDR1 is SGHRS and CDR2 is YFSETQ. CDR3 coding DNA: TGCGCCAGCAGCTCTTCGACAGGGTCAGATACGCAGTATTTT. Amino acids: CASSSSTGSDTQYF.

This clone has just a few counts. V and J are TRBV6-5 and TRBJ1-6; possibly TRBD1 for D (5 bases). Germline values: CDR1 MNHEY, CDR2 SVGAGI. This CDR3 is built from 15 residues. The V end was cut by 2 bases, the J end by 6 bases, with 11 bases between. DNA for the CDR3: TGTGCCAGCAGTTACGGTCGTGGGGCTAATTCACCCCTCCACTTT. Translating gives CASSYGRGANSPLHF.

Here the CDR3 reads CASSLQGETDTQYF. In DNA form, the CDR3 reads TGTGCCAGCAGTTTACAGGGCGAGACAGATACGCAGTATTTT. The chain recombines TRBV6-6 with TRBJ2-3; tentatively, D is TRBD1 (6 bases). V shed 4 bases and J shed 3 bases, with 11 bases lying between them. The CDR3 is 14 residues long. The germline gives CDR1 MNHNY, CDR2 SVGAGI (reference sequence).

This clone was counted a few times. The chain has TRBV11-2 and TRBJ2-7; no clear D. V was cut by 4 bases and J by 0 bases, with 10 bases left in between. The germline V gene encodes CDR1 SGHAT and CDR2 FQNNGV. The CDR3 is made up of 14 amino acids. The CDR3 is CASSSDQSSYEQYF. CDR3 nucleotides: TGTGCCAGCAGCTCCGACCAAAGCTCCTACGAGCAGTACTTC.

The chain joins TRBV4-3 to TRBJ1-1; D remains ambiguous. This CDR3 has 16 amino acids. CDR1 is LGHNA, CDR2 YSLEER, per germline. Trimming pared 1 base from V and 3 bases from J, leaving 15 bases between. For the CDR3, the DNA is TGCGCCAGCAGCCAAGCTAGTCGGGCATTGGACACTGAAGCTTTCTTT. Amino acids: CASSQASRALDTEAFF.

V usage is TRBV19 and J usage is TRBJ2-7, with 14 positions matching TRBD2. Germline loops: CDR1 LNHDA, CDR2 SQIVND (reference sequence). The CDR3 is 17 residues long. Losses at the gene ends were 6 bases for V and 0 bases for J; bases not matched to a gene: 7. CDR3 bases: TGTGCCAGTAGCCGGACTAGCGGGGGGACCTACTCCTACGAGCAGTACTTC. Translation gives CASSRTSGGTYSYEQYF.